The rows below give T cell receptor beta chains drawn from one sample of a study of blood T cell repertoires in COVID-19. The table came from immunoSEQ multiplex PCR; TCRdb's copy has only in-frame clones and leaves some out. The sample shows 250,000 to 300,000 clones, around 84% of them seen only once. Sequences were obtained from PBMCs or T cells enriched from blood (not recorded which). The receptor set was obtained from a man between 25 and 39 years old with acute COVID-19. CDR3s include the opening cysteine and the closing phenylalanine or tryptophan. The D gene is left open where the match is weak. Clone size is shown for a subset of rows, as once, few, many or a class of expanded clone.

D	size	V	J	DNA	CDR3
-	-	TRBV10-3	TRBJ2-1	TGTGCCATCAGTGGGGACGGGAGTATCAATGAGCAGTTCTTC	CAISGDGSINEQFF
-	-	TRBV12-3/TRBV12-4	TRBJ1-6	TGTGCCAGCAGTTTGACAGAGTATTCACCCCTCCACTTT	CASSLTEYSPLHF
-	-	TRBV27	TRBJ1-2	TGTGCCAGCAGTTTAGGGACGGGAGTCGACTATGGCTACACCTTC	CASSLGTGVDYGYTF
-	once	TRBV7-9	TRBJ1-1	TGTGCCAGCAGCTTAGTTGGGGGCCACACTGAAGCTTTCTTT	CASSLVGGHTEAFF
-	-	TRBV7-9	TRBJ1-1	TGTGCCAGCGCCTCGAGCGGGGGCAACCTAATGAACACTGAAGCTTTCTTT	CASASSGGNLMNTEAFF
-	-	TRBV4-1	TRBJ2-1	TGCGCCAGCAGCCAAGAGTTTCGGGGGTTTGAGCAGTTCTTC	CASSQEFRGFEQFF
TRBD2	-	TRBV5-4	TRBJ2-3	TGTGCCAGCAGCCAAGCTCCGACTAGCGGGGGGTCGGATACGCAGTATTTT	CASSQAPTSGGSDTQYF
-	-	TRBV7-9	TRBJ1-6	TGTGCCAGCAGCTCAAATTCACCCCTCCACTTT	CASSSNSPLHF
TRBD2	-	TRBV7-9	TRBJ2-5	TGTGCCAGCAGCCTATTTAGCGGGGGCGTCGAGACCCAGTACTTC	CASSLFSGGVETQYF
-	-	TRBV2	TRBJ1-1	TGTGCCAGCAGTGAATACATGAACACTGAAGCTTTCTTT	CASSEYMNTEAFF
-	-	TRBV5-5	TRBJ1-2	TGTGCCAGCAGCTTGGAGGCAGGGGTAGGCTATGGCTACACCTTC	CASSLEAGVGYGYTF
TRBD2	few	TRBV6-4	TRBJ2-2	TGTGCCAGCAGTGACTCTAGCGGGAGTGTAACCGGGGAGCTGTTTTTT	CASSDSSGSVTGELFF
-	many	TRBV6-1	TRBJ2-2	TGTGCCAGCAGTGAATCAGGCAGCAACACCGGGGAGCTGTTTTTT	CASSESGSNTGELFF
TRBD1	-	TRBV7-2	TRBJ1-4	TGTGCCAGCAGCCCGGTTCAGGGGGCGGCGGAAAAACTGTTTTTT	CASSPVQGAAEKLFF
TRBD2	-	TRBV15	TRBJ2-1	TGTGCCACCAGGAGACTAGCGGGAAGACCTCATGAGCAGTTCTTC	CATRRLAGRPHEQFF
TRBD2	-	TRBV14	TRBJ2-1	TGTGCCAGCAGCGCCCGTCCGGGACTAGCGGGATCCAATGAGCAGTTCTTC	CASSARPGLAGSNEQFF
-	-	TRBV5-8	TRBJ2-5	TGTGCCAGCAGCGGGGGGTCCCTTCACCAAGAGACCCAGTACTTC	CASSGGSLHQETQYF
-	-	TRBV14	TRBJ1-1	TGTGCCAGCAGCCAGGACAGCCTGAACACTGAAGCTTTCTTT	CASSQDSLNTEAFF
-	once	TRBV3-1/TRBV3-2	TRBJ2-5	TGTGCCAGCAGCCAAGACGCCGGTCCACAGACCCAGTACTTC	CASSQDAGPQTQYF
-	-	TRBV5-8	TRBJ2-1	TGTGCCAGCAGCTTTGCAGGGGCCCAGTTCTTC	CASSFAGAQFF
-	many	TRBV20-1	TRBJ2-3	TGCAGTGCTAGTATAGTGGCAGGGAATAAAGATACGCAGTATTTT	CSASIVAGNKDTQYF
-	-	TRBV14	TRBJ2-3	TGTGCCAGCAGCCAAGATCGAAGAGCGGGGACATACACAGATACGCAGTATTTT	CASSQDRRAGTYTDTQYF
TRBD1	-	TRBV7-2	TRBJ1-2	TGTGCCAGCAGCTTTGACAGGGGGCTCCTAATACCCTATGGCTACACCTTC	CASSFDRGLLIPYGYTF
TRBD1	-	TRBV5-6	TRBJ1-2	TGTGCCAGCAGCTTGGGCACAGGGGCTTTCAACTATGGCTACACCTTC	CASSLGTGAFNYGYTF
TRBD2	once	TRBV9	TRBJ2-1	TGTGCCAGCAGCGCCCGACTAGCGGTCACCTACAATGAGCAGTTCTTC	CASSARLAVTYNEQFF
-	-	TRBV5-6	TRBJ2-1	TGTGCCAGCAGCAGAACAGGGAACAATGAGCAGTTCTTC	CASSRTGNNEQFF
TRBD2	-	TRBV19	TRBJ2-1	TGTGCCAGTAATCCAGGACTAGCGGGCATGTACAATGAGCAGTTCTTC	CASNPGLAGMYNEQFF
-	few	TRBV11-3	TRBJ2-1	TGTGCCAGCAGCCCCCAGGGAAGGTATGAGCAGTTCTTC	CASSPQGRYEQFF
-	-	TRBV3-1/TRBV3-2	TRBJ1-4	TGTGCCAGCAGCCAAGGAGGAAAACTGTTTTTT	CASSQGGKLFF